Presented here are 17 T cell receptor beta chains from one specimen sequenced in a study of T cell responses to AZD1222 COVID-19 vaccine. Profiling relied on immunoSEQ multiplex PCR, and the TCRdb table lists in-frame clones only, not all of them. The sample records 150,000 or so clones, approximately 91% being singletons. The source material was peripheral blood, sampled 28 days after the second AZD1222 dose. The receptors were gathered from an adult who received the AZD1222 COVID-19 vaccine.

The CDR3 protein is CASSLEGTGYHEQFF. The CDR3 coding sequence is TGTGCCAGCAGCTTGGAGGGGACAGGGTACCATGAGCAGTTCTTC. The chain carries TRBV5-5 and TRBJ2-1, with TRBD1 matching over 9 bases. This CDR3 is built from 15 residues. Germline V gene sequence: CDR1 SGHKS, CDR2 YYEKEE (reference sequence). After removal of 0 bases from V and 8 bases from J, the junction contained 6 bases not matched to a gene.

The rearrangement joins TRBV19 to TRBJ2-5; no firm D call. CDR3 size: 13 residues. Trimming removed 1 base at V and 2 bases at J, with 5 bases between. CDR1 LNHDA and CDR2 SQIVND come from the germline V gene (reference sequence). The CDR3: CASSIGFQETQYF. The CDR3 DNA reads as TGTGCCAGTAGTATAGGGTTTCAAGAGACCCAGTACTTC.

This rearrangement joins TRBV30 to TRBJ1-1; unclear D gene. The CDR3 is made up of 13 amino acids. The germline V gene encodes CDR1 GTSNPN and CDR2 SVGIG (reference sequence). V was clipped by 0 bases and J by 2 bases, with 7 bases between them. The CDR3 nucleotides read TGTGCCTGGAGTGTCTACTTCAACACTGAAGCTTTCTTT. Its translation is CAWSVYFNTEAFF.

This chain joins TRBV2 and TRBJ2-4; D possibly uses TRBD1 or TRBD2 (5 bases each). The germline V gene encodes CDR1 SNHLY and CDR2 FYNNEI. CDR3 length: 12 residues. V was cut by 7 bases and J by 7 bases, with 11 bases left in between. The DNA for the CDR3 is TGTGCCAGCACCTTCGAGGGGAACATTCAGTACTTC. The encoded protein is CASTFEGNIQYF. Full variable domain (remainder filled in from reference TRBV2 and TRBJ2-4): EPEVTQTPSHQVTQMGQEVILRCVPISNHLYFYWYRQILGQKVEFLVSFYNNEISEKSEIFDDQFSVERPDGSNFTLKIRSTKLEDSAMYFCASTFEGNIQYFGAGTRLSVL.

The chain links TRBV27 to TRBJ1-1; maybe TRBD1 (5 bases). The ends were cut back, 2 bases at V and 0 bases at J, with 7 bases in the middle. The CDR3 consists of 14 residues. From germline, CDR1 is MNHEY and CDR2 SMNVEV (reference sequence). CDR3 protein: CASSLGGVNTEAFF. In DNA form, the CDR3 reads TGTGCCAGCAGTTTAGGGGGGGTGAACACTGAAGCTTTCTTT.

CDR3 sequence reads: CASSQDEGLGYTF. Here the CDR3 DNA reads TGTGCCAGCAGCCAAGATGAAGGGCTTGGCTACACCTTC. The rearrangement uses TRBV14 and TRBJ1-2; no definite D call. This CDR3 region has 13 residues. The V gene lost 0 bases and the J gene lost 7 bases, with 9 bases spanning the gap. Per the germline V gene, CDR1 is SGHDN and CDR2 is FVKESK.

The V gene is TRBV12-3 or TRBV12-4, the J gene TRBJ1-1; 7 bases are a match to TRBD1. The junction had 6 bases not matched to a gene; V was cut back by 6 bases and J by 5 bases. This CDR3 contains 13 residues. CDR3 loop: CASSQGGWTEAFF. The DNA for the CDR3 is TGTGCCAGCAGCCAAGGGGGCTGGACTGAAGCTTTCTTT.

Concerning this clone itself: Other nucleotide sequences in the sample specify the same CDR3. This chain connects TRBV6-5 to TRBJ1-2; D remains ambiguous. The V end lost 7 bases, the J end lost 4 bases, and 7 bases lay between the germline ends. Germline-derived CDR1 and CDR2 are MNHEY and SVGAGI. The CDR3 extends over 11 amino acids. The CDR3 DNA sequence: TGTGCCAGCATGCAGGTCTATGGCTACACCTTC. Encoded protein: CASMQVYGYTF.

V gene TRBV19 combines with J gene TRBJ2-7; TRBD2 matches at 16 bases. Per the germline V gene, CDR1 is LNHDA and CDR2 is SQIVND (reference sequence). The CDR3 extends over 18 amino acids. The V and J ends lost 5 bases and 3 bases, in that order; junction bases with no gene match: 10. For the CDR3, the DNA is TGTGCCAGTAGTCTCCTCTTGGGGACTAGCGGGAGGGGCTACGAGCAGTACTTC. Its translation is CASSLLLGTSGRGYEQYF.

The V gene is TRBV27, the J gene TRBJ2-7; 8 nucleotides match TRBD2. CDR1 is MNHEY and CDR2 is SMNVEV in the germline V gene (reference sequence). V lost 2 bases and J lost 7; bases outside the gene matches: 10. The CDR3 totals 15 residues. CDR3: CASSLRVAGSLEQYF. The CDR3 DNA is TGTGCCAGCAGTTTAAGAGTAGCGGGGAGTTTGGAGCAGTACTTC.

This rearrangement joins TRBV5-8 to TRBJ2-3, with D possibly matching TRBD1 (7 bases). Germline CDR1 SGHTS, CDR2 YDEGEE. Trimming took 1 base from V and 0 from J, leaving 12 bases between them. This CDR3 has 16 amino acids. The chain's CDR3 is CASSLLAGGSTDTQYF. The CDR3 nucleotides are TGTGCCAGCAGCTTGTTGGCAGGGGGGAGCACAGATACGCAGTATTTT.

This rearrangement joins TRBV3-1 (or the pseudogene TRBV3-2) to TRBJ1-1; D remains ambiguous. Germline V CDR1 and CDR2: LGHDT, YNNKEL (reference sequence). Deletions cut 0 bases from V and 8 bases from J, with 10 bases between. The CDR3 runs 13 residues. The CDR3 region has the DNA TGTGCCAGCAGCCAAGATCTGTTAACAGAAGCTTTCTTT. Translated, it gives CASSQDLLTEAFF.

V is TRBV7-9 and J is TRBJ1-2; 7 bases agree with TRBD1. The CDR3 contains 19 residues. Looked up from germline, CDR1 is SEHNR and CDR2 is FQNEAQ (reference sequence). J gave up 2 bases and V 5 bases, and 20 bases lay outside the gene matches. The CDR3: CASSRPPGGQPNVNYGYTF. CDR3 coding DNA: TGTGCCAGCAGCCGCCCTCCAGGGGGACAGCCGAACGTAAACTATGGCTACACCTTC.

This chain joins TRBV30 and TRBJ1-1; D is perhaps TRBD1 (5 bases). Germline values: CDR1 GTSNPN, CDR2 SVGIG (reference sequence). V was clipped by 0 bases and J by 5 bases, with 10 bases between them. This CDR3 contains 13 residues. The CDR3 DNA is TGTGCCTGGAGTGTACTGGGGGGGACTGAAGCTTTCTTT. Protein sequence: CAWSVLGGTEAFF.

The rearrangement joins TRBV9 to TRBJ2-7; TRBD1 agrees at 8 bases. Per germline, CDR1 SGDLS and CDR2 YYNGEE. The CDR3 runs 15 residues. Trimming removed 0 bases from V and 5 bases from J; junction bases left unmatched: 7. CDR3 loop: CASSVGPGGHDEQYF. CDR3 DNA sequence: TGTGCCAGCAGCGTAGGGCCAGGGGGCCACGACGAGCAGTACTTC.

This sequence joins TRBV5-6 and TRBJ2-3, with D unclear. The CDR3 runs to 15 residues. Trimming took off 4 bases at V and 4 bases at J, with 16 bases between the two ends. CDR1 and CDR2 (germline): SGHDT, YYEEEE. CDR3 nucleotides: TGTGCCAGCAGCCCCGGCCCCAGGTTCCCAGATACGCAGTATTTT. Amino acids: CASSPGPRFPDTQYF.

This clone was seen once. A junction boundary mismatches the germline segment, possibly from a read error. J is TRBJ1-6 and V is TRBV11-2; D perhaps matches TRBD1 (5 bases). Per germline, CDR1 SGHAT and CDR2 FQNNGV. This CDR3 is 16 amino acids long. CDR3 DNA sequence: TGTGCCGGCAGCCCCCAGGGTGGGGTTAATCGTTCACCCCTCCACTTT. It codes for CAGSPQGGVNRSPLHF.